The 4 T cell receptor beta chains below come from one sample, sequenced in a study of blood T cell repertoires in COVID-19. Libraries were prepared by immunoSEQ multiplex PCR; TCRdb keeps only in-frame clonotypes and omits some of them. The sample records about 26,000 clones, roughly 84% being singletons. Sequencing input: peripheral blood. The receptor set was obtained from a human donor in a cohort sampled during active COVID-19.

The CDR3 spells CASSGTSGVSEQFF. The DNA of the CDR3 is TGCGCCAGCAGCGGGACTAGCGGTGTCTCGGAGCAGTTCTTC. V usage is TRBV5-1 and J usage is TRBJ2-1, with 11 bases fitting TRBD2. The junction had 7 bases not matched to a gene; V was cut back by 4 bases and J by 10 bases. This CDR3 is 14 amino acids long. Germline V lookup: CDR1 SGHRS, CDR2 YFSETQ.

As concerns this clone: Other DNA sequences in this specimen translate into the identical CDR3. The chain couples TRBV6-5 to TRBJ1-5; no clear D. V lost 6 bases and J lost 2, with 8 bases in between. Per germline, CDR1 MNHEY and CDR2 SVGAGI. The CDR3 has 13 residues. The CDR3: CASRPRGNQPQHF. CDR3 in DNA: TGTGCCAGCAGACCACGAGGCAATCAGCCCCAGCATTTT.

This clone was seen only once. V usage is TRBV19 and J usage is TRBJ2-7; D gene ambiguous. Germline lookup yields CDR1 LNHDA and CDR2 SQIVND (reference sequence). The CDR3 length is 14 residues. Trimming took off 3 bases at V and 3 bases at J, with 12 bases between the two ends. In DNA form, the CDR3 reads TGTGCCAGTAGTATGTTCAGTGGCGGCTACGAGCAGTACTTC. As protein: CASSMFSGGYEQYF.

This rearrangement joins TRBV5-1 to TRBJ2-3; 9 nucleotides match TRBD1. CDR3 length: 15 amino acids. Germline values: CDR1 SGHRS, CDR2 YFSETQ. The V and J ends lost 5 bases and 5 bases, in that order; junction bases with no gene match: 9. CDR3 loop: CASRRTGTGLDTQYF. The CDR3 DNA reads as TGCGCCAGCAGACGCACCGGGACAGGGTTAGATACGCAGTATTTT.